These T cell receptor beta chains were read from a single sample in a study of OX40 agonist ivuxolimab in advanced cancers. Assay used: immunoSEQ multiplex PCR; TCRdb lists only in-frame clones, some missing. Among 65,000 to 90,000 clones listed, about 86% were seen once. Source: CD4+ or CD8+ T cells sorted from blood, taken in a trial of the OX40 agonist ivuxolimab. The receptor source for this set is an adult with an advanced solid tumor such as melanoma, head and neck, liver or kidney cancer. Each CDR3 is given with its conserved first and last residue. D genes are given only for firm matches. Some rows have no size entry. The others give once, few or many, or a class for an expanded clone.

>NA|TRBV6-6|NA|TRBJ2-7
TGTGCCAGCAGTTACGACGAGCAGTACTTC
CASSYDEQYF
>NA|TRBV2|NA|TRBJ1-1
TGTGCCACCTCGGGTGGAGCTTTGGGGACTGAAGCTTTCTTT
CATSGGALGTEAFF
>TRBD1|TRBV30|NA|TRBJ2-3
TGTGCCTGGGGGACAGGGGGTTCCACAGATACGCAGTATTTT
CAWGTGGSTDTQYF
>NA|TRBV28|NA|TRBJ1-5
TGTGCCAGCAGTCGAAGGGGAACGGGCAATCAGCCCCAGCATTTT
CASSRRGTGNQPQHF
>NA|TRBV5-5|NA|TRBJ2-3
TGTGCCAGCAGCCCGGCTTGGGGTCCAGGGACAGATACGCAGTATTTT
CASSPAWGPGTDTQYF
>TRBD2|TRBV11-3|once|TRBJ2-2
TGTGCCAGCAGCTTTCGACTAGCGGGAGTGGCCGGGGAGCTGTTTTTT
CASSFRLAGVAGELFF
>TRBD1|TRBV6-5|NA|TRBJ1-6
TGTGCCAGCAGCAACAGGGGTAATAATTCACCCCTCCACTTT
CASSNRGNNSPLHF
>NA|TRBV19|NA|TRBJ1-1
TGTGCCAGTAGTGTAGACGGTGCTCTCAACACTGAAGCTTTCTTT
CASSVDGALNTEAFF
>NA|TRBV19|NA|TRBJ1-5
TGTGCCAGTATATGGTCTGCCGACGGCAATCAGCCCCAGCATTTT
CASIWSADGNQPQHF
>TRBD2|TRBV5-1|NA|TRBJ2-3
TGCGCCAGCAGTCCGGGTGGGCGGGAGGCCACAGATACGCAGTATTTT
CASSPGGREATDTQYF
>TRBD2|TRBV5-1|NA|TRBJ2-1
TGCGCCAGCAACCCTAGCGGGAGAGTTGGTGAGCAGTTCTTC
CASNPSGRVGEQFF
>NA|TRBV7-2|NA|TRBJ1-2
TGTGCCAGCAGCTTAGTCAACGGTAATGGCTACACCTTC
CASSLVNGNGYTF
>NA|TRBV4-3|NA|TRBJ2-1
TGCGCCAGCAGCCAAGATAAGGTCCAGGGGCGGAATGAGCAGTTCTTC
CASSQDKVQGRNEQFF
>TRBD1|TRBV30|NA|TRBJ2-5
TGTGCCTGGAGTAGGACAGGGGGCAGAGAGACCCAGTACTTC
CAWSRTGGRETQYF
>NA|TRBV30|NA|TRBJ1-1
TGTGCCTGGAGTCCTGGGGGGGCCGGGGAAGCTTTCTTT
CAWSPGGAGEAFF
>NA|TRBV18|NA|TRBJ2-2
TGTGCCAGCTCACTCAGGGTCGCTAGCACCGGGGAGCTGTTTTTT
CASSLRVASTGELFF
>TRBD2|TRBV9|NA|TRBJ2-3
TGTGCCAGCAGCGTCCTTGGCGGGAGGGTAGCAGATACGCAGTATTTT
CASSVLGGRVADTQYF
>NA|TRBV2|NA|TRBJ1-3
TGTGCCAGCAGTACCTGGGGCTATGGAAACACCATATATTTT
CASSTWGYGNTIYF
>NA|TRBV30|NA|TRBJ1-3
TGTGCCTGGGACATATCCTCTGGAAACACCATATATTTT
CAWDISSGNTIYF
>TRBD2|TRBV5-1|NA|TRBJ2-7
TGCGCCAGCAGCCCGACTAGCGCTAGCGACGAGCAGTACTTC
CASSPTSASDEQYF
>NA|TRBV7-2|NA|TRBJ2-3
TGTGCCAGCAGCTTAGTTAGGCCCACAGATACGCAGTATTTT
CASSLVRPTDTQYF
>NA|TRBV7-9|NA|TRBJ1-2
TGTGCCAGCAGCCCCGACGGATTATCTGGCTACACCTTC
CASSPDGLSGYTF
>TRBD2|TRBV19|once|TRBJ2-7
TGTGCCAGTAGGATACTAGCGGGTCCCGCCTACGAGCAGTACTTC
CASRILAGPAYEQYF